The rows below give T cell receptor beta chains drawn from one sample of a study of T cell responses to AZD1222 COVID-19 vaccine. TCRdb's table, derived via immunoSEQ multiplex PCR, lists solely in-frame clones and lacks some. This sample has approximately 130,000 clones, with 80% to 95% found just once. Sequencing used peripheral blood, obtained on day 0 of AZD1222 vaccination. The source of these receptors is an adult in good health. Both conserved end residues are part of each CDR3. A D gene is named only where the DNA matches it firmly. Clone size is stated in some rows and not others, as once, few, many or a class when expanded.

TRBV6-6	once	TRBD1	TRBJ1-6	TGTGCCAGCAGTTATAGGGGGCTGGATTCACCCCTCCACTTT	CASSYRGLDSPLHF
TRBV5-1	.	TRBD1	TRBJ2-6	TGCGCCAGCAGCCCCGAGGGGGCGCGAGTCCTGACTTTC	CASSPEGARVLTF
TRBV6-5	.	.	TRBJ2-2	TGTGCCAGCAGCTTACAGGGTCGGGACACCGGGGAGCTGTTTTTT	CASSLQGRDTGELFF
TRBV15	few	.	TRBJ1-5	TGTGCCACCAGCAGATTGGTTCCGGGACCGCCATCCCTTAGCAATCAGCCCCAGCATTTT	CATSRLVPGPPSLSNQPQHF
TRBV12-3/TRBV12-4	.	.	TRBJ1-6	TGTGCCAGCAGGTTCGCGGCAAATTCACCCCTCCACTTT	CASRFAANSPLHF
TRBV7-6	.	.	TRBJ1-1	TGTGCCAGCAGCTTAGATGGCGAGGGGATCAACACTGAAGCTTTCTTT	CASSLDGEGINTEAFF
TRBV5-6	.	TRBD1	TRBJ1-1	TGTGCCAGCAGCTTCGGGACAGGGGGCGTCGGAACTGAAGCTTTCTTT	CASSFGTGGVGTEAFF
TRBV6-5	.	TRBD1	TRBJ1-2	TGTGCCAGCAGGGTTGGACAGGGAGTTTCTGGCTACACCTTC	CASRVGQGVSGYTF
TRBV6-5	.	.	TRBJ2-7	TGTGCCAGCAGTTACTCCGGGGAGCAGTACTTC	CASSYSGEQYF
TRBV6-2/TRBV6-3	.	.	TRBJ1-1	TGTGCCAGCAGTTACTCAGCGGGGAGGATCACTGAAGCTTTCTTT	CASSYSAGRITEAFF
TRBV7-7	.	.	TRBJ2-1	TGTGCCAGCAGCCCACGCCCAGCGGGCGGGAACAATGAGCAGTTCTTC	CASSPRPAGGNNEQFF
TRBV14	.	.	TRBJ1-4	TGTGCCAGCAGCCAGACGGAGACTGAAAAACTGTTTTTT	CASSQTETEKLFF
TRBV18	once	TRBD1	TRBJ1-2	TGTGCCAGCTCACGAACGGGACAGGGGACAAACTATGGCTACACCTTC	CASSRTGQGTNYGYTF
TRBV25-1	.	.	TRBJ1-2	TGTGCCAGCAGTGGCGCAGGCTATGGCTACACCTTC	CASSGAGYGYTF
TRBV18	.	.	TRBJ1-2	TGTGCCAGCTCACCACAGACCAACCCGGCAGGCTACACCTTC	CASSPQTNPAGYTF
TRBV10-1	.	TRBD1	TRBJ2-3	TGCGCCAGCAGTCCAAGCCGACAGGGTGGGACAGATACGCAGTATTTT	CASSPSRQGGTDTQYF
TRBV15	.	.	TRBJ1-5	TGTGCCACCAGCAGAGCTGCGGCCGCCTCGCCCCAGCATTTT	CATSRAAAASPQHF
TRBV11-2	.	.	TRBJ2-3	TGTGCCAGCAGCGGACAGAGCACAGATACGCAGTATTTT	CASSGQSTDTQYF
TRBV5-1	.	TRBD2	TRBJ2-3	TGCGCCAGCAGACTAGCGCAAAGCACAGATACGCAGTATTTT	CASRLAQSTDTQYF
TRBV11-1	.	.	TRBJ2-2	TGTGCCAGCAGCTTACTTCTAGGAGGGACCGGGGAGCTGTTTTTT	CASSLLLGGTGELFF
TRBV10-2	.	.	TRBJ1-3	TGCGCCAGCAGTGTGGAGGGATTAGCGGGAAACACCATATATTTT	CASSVEGLAGNTIYF
TRBV5-1	.	.	TRBJ1-4	TGCGCCAGCAGCTTGTCAGGCGCGCTCTGGGGAGATGAAAAACTGTTTTTT	CASSLSGALWGDEKLFF
TRBV6-6	.	.	TRBJ2-7	TGTGCCAGCAGTCCCGCCTTGGGGGTTGGGGATGGGTCCTACGAGCAGTACTTC	CASSPALGVGDGSYEQYF
TRBV6-2/TRBV6-3	.	TRBD1	TRBJ1-1	TGTGCCAGCAGTTCCTGGGACAGACCATCTGGTACTGAAGCTTTCTTT	CASSSWDRPSGTEAFF
TRBV13	.	.	TRBJ2-2	TGTGCCAGCAGCTTGAGTGTGACCGGGGAGCTGTTTTTT	CASSLSVTGELFF
TRBV24-1	.	TRBD1	TRBJ2-1	TGTGCCACCAGTGAGTATAACAGGGGCTTCTCCTACAATGAGCAGTTCTTC	CATSEYNRGFSYNEQFF
TRBV19	.	TRBD2	TRBJ2-3	TGTGCCAGTAGTCTCGGTAGCGGGATGGGTACGCAGTATTTT	CASSLGSGMGTQYF
TRBV19	.	.	TRBJ1-2	TGTGCCAGTAATCCCACCAGCAATAGTAACTATGGCTACACCTTC	CASNPTSNSNYGYTF
TRBV5-1	once	.	TRBJ1-1	TGCGCCAGCAGCCCCACGGTTGGGAACACTGAAGCTTTCTTT	CASSPTVGNTEAFF
TRBV30	.	.	TRBJ2-5	TGTGCCTGGATCCCGCCCCCCGGGGAGACCCAGTACTTC	CAWIPPPGETQYF
TRBV5-1	few	TRBD1	TRBJ1-5	TGCGCCAGCAGCGATACAGGGGAAGGGCCCCAGCATTTT	CASSDTGEGPQHF
TRBV19	.	TRBD1	TRBJ2-3	TGTGCCAGTAGTACCAGAGACAGGGTACCCCCAGATACGCAGTATTTT	CASSTRDRVPPDTQYF
TRBV5-1	.	TRBD1	TRBJ1-5	TGCGCCAGCAGCCAGACAGGGGGTCAGCCCCAGCATTTT	CASSQTGGQPQHF
TRBV28	.	.	TRBJ2-3	TGTGCCAGTTTAACGAGAGACACAGATACGCAGTATTTT	CASLTRDTDTQYF
TRBV19	.	TRBD2	TRBJ2-7	TGTGCCAGTAGTATAGGCCGACTAGCACGGGAGCAGTACTTC	CASSIGRLAREQYF
TRBV14	.	.	TRBJ1-1	TGTGCCAGCAGGCCGGGAGCGAACACTGAAGCTTTCTTT	CASRPGANTEAFF
TRBV28	.	.	TRBJ1-2	TGTGCCAGCACCCTAACAGGGACAAACTATGGCTACACCTTC	CASTLTGTNYGYTF
TRBV18	.	.	TRBJ1-2	TGTGCCAGCTCGCCCGGTCCTGGGGGCAGCTATGGCTACACCTTC	CASSPGPGGSYGYTF
TRBV19	few	.	TRBJ1-5	TGTGCCAGTAGTCTACAGATTAGCAATCAGCCCCAGCATTTT	CASSLQISNQPQHF
TRBV3-1/TRBV3-2	.	.	TRBJ2-2	TGTGCCAGCAGCCGGCGGCCCCTCGGGGAAATAACCGGGGAGCTGTTTTTT	CASSRRPLGEITGELFF
TRBV27	once	TRBD2	TRBJ2-3	TGTGCCAGCAGTCCCTCCTTAGCGGGGCCTAGCACAGATACGCAGTATTTT	CASSPSLAGPSTDTQYF
TRBV27	few	.	TRBJ2-5	TGTGCCAGCAGCCTCGGCCCCTCGGAGACCCAGTACTTC	CASSLGPSETQYF
TRBV6-5	.	.	TRBJ1-3	TGTGCCAGCAGTTACACCCCCGACCGGGAGGTAGACACCATATATTTT	CASSYTPDREVDTIYF
TRBV5-6	.	.	TRBJ2-5	TGTGCCAGCAGCGGGGGTCCGCTGATACTGAAGACCCAGTACTTC	CASSGGPLILKTQYF
TRBV29-1	.	.	TRBJ1-2	TGCAGCGTCGGTCCGCAGAACTATGGCTACACCTTC	CSVGPQNYGYTF
TRBV28	.	.	TRBJ2-1	TGTGCCAGCAGTTTATTCGACGGGTATGGGGACAATGAGCAGTTCTTC	CASSLFDGYGDNEQFF
TRBV15	.	.	TRBJ1-1	TGTGCCACCAGCAGAGATTATTCAGACACTGAAGCTTTCTTT	CATSRDYSDTEAFF
TRBV7-2	once	TRBD1	TRBJ2-7	TGTGCCAGCAGCTTGGACAGGGGGGGCTACGAGCAGTACTTC	CASSLDRGGYEQYF
TRBV4-3	.	TRBD2	TRBJ2-5	TGCGCCAGCAGCAGAGGGACTAGCGGGAGGGGAGAGACCCAGTACTTC	CASSRGTSGRGETQYF
TRBV6-1	.	.	TRBJ2-3	TGTGCCAGCAGTGAAAACAGGGAGGGATTCACAGATACGCAGTATTTT	CASSENREGFTDTQYF
TRBV27	.	TRBD2	TRBJ2-7	TGTGCCAGCAGTAGGACTAGCGGAGGTCGGTCCTACGAGCAGTACTTC	CASSRTSGGRSYEQYF
TRBV7-9	.	.	TRBJ1-5	TGTGCCAGCAGCTCGACAGTCGGCAATCAGCCCCAGCATTTT	CASSSTVGNQPQHF
TRBV27	.	TRBD1	TRBJ2-3	TGTGCCAGCAGTTCCGACAGGGTCCCCGATACGCAGTATTTT	CASSSDRVPDTQYF
TRBV12-3/TRBV12-4	.	.	TRBJ2-3	TGTGCCAGCAGAGTAGGGGATACGCAGTATTTT	CASRVGDTQYF
TRBV11-2	.	.	TRBJ1-2	TGTGCCAGCAGCTTAGGCGGGGATGCCTCCTATGGCTACACCTTC	CASSLGGDASYGYTF
TRBV5-1	.	.	TRBJ2-5	TGCGCCAGCAGCTTGATGTCCAGTCAAGAGACCCAGTACTTC	CASSLMSSQETQYF
TRBV10-1	.	TRBD1	TRBJ1-2	TGCGCCAGCAGTCCGGACAGGAACTATGGCTACACCTTC	CASSPDRNYGYTF
TRBV4-2	once	.	TRBJ2-5	TGTGCCAGCAGCCAACAACTCGCATCAAAAGAGACCCAGTACTTC	CASSQQLASKETQYF
TRBV7-6	.	.	TRBJ1-1	TGTGCCAGCAGCCCAAATAGGGGGGGGAACGGTGAAGCTTTCTTT	CASSPNRGGNGEAFF